Listed below are T cell receptor beta chains from one sample, sequenced in a study of T cell responses to AZD1222 COVID-19 vaccine. Sequencing used immunoSEQ multiplex PCR; TCRdb keeps in-frame clones, though not all of them. The sample has 57,000 or so clones; over 65% are singletons. The input for sequencing was peripheral blood, taken 28 days after the second AZD1222 dose. The receptors were gathered from an adult who received the AZD1222 COVID-19 vaccine. Each CDR3 is given with its conserved first and last residue. Each record gives: J gene, clone size, D gene, V gene, CDR3 protein, CDR3 DNA. A D gene is named only where the DNA matches it firmly. Size is omitted from some rows. Given values are once, few, many or a class for expanded clones.

j_gene: TRBJ2-1; abundance: .; d_gene: TRBD2; v_gene: TRBV7-2; CDR3aa: CASSFLAGSSYNEQFF; CDR3nt: TGTGCCAGCAGCTTTTTAGCGGGGAGCTCCTACAATGAGCAGTTCTTC
j_gene: TRBJ1-3; abundance: .; d_gene: .; v_gene: TRBV7-2; CDR3aa: CASSLGVLSGNTIYF; CDR3nt: TGTGCCAGCAGCTTAGGGGTTTTATCTGGAAACACCATATATTTT
j_gene: TRBJ1-1; abundance: .; d_gene: .; v_gene: TRBV7-2; CDR3aa: CASRWGTGANTEAFF; CDR3nt: TGTGCCAGCAGGTGGGGGACTGGGGCTAACACTGAAGCTTTCTTT
j_gene: TRBJ2-5; abundance: .; d_gene: .; v_gene: TRBV5-1; CDR3aa: CASSFGGGRETQYF; CDR3nt: TGCGCCAGCAGCTTTGGGGGGGGCCGGGAGACCCAGTACTTC
j_gene: TRBJ2-3; abundance: .; d_gene: TRBD2; v_gene: TRBV19; CDR3aa: CASSRTAPTSGGPTDTQYF; CDR3nt: TGTGCCAGTAGCCGAACCGCGCCTACTAGCGGGGGGCCCACAGATACGCAGTATTTT
j_gene: TRBJ1-3; abundance: once; d_gene: .; v_gene: TRBV5-1; CDR3aa: CASSLEGVNTIYF; CDR3nt: TGCGCCAGCAGCTTGGAAGGGGTGAACACCATATATTTT
j_gene: TRBJ2-7; abundance: .; d_gene: TRBD1; v_gene: TRBV10-3; CDR3aa: CAISPMTGTYEQYF; CDR3nt: TGTGCCATCAGTCCTATGACAGGGACCTACGAGCAGTACTTC
j_gene: TRBJ2-3; abundance: few; d_gene: .; v_gene: TRBV5-1; CDR3aa: CASSLLGGALSTQYF; CDR3nt: TGCGCCAGCAGCTTGCTAGGGGGGGCCCTCAGTACGCAGTATTTT
j_gene: TRBJ2-1; abundance: few; d_gene: .; v_gene: TRBV27; CDR3aa: CASSKLGSEQFF; CDR3nt: TGTGCCAGCAGTAAACTGGGGTCTGAGCAGTTCTTC
j_gene: TRBJ2-5; abundance: .; d_gene: .; v_gene: TRBV7-2; CDR3aa: CASSRGLRETQYF; CDR3nt: TGTGCCAGCAGCCGGGGACTCAGAGAGACCCAGTACTTC
j_gene: TRBJ2-3; abundance: .; d_gene: .; v_gene: TRBV11-1; CDR3aa: CASSRSISTDTQYF; CDR3nt: TGTGCCAGCAGTCGAAGCATCAGCACAGATACGCAGTATTTT
j_gene: TRBJ1-5; abundance: .; d_gene: TRBD1; v_gene: TRBV11-2; CDR3aa: CASSLTGGKDQPQHF; CDR3nt: TGTGCCAGCAGCTTGACAGGGGGCAAGGATCAGCCCCAGCATTTT
j_gene: TRBJ1-2; abundance: .; d_gene: .; v_gene: TRBV19; CDR3aa: CASSIAGAGEFYGYTF; CDR3nt: TGTGCCAGTAGTATTGCAGGGGCAGGGGAGTTCTATGGCTACACCTTC
j_gene: TRBJ1-5; abundance: .; d_gene: .; v_gene: TRBV2; CDR3aa: CASSDEGSGQPQHF; CDR3nt: TGTGCCAGCAGTGACGAAGGCTCCGGACAGCCCCAGCATTTT
j_gene: TRBJ2-2; abundance: .; d_gene: .; v_gene: TRBV28; CDR3aa: CASSLWGMNTGELFF; CDR3nt: TGTGCCAGCAGTTTATGGGGGATGAACACCGGGGAGCTGTTTTTT
j_gene: TRBJ1-1; abundance: .; d_gene: TRBD1; v_gene: TRBV29-1; CDR3aa: CSVARKGATPMNTEAFF; CDR3nt: TGCAGCGTTGCCCGGAAGGGGGCCACCCCCATGAACACTGAAGCTTTCTTT
j_gene: TRBJ2-5; abundance: .; d_gene: TRBD1; v_gene: TRBV9; CDR3aa: CASSSPRRDRGRETQYF; CDR3nt: TGTGCCAGCAGCTCCCCCCGCCGGGACAGGGGGCGGGAGACCCAGTACTTC
j_gene: TRBJ1-4; abundance: .; d_gene: TRBD1; v_gene: TRBV5-1; CDR3aa: CASSLGTGDEKLFF; CDR3nt: TGCGCCAGCAGCTTGGGGACAGGGGATGAAAAACTGTTTTTT
j_gene: TRBJ2-3; abundance: .; d_gene: .; v_gene: TRBV28; CDR3aa: CASSSLMRADTQYF; CDR3nt: TGTGCCAGCAGTTCACTCATGAGGGCAGATACGCAGTATTTT
j_gene: TRBJ2-3; abundance: .; d_gene: TRBD2; v_gene: TRBV3-1/TRBV3-2; CDR3aa: CASSRAGTSAADTQYF; CDR3nt: TGTGCCAGCAGCCGAGCCGGGACTAGTGCGGCAGATACGCAGTATTTT
j_gene: TRBJ2-3; abundance: .; d_gene: .; v_gene: TRBV7-9; CDR3aa: CASSSATGTDTQYF; CDR3nt: TGTGCCAGCAGCTCCGCCACAGGGACAGATACGCAGTATTTT
j_gene: TRBJ2-3; abundance: .; d_gene: TRBD1; v_gene: TRBV28; CDR3aa: CASSSGTDFTDTQYF; CDR3nt: TGTGCCAGCAGCTCCGGGACAGACTTCACAGATACGCAGTATTTT
j_gene: TRBJ2-5; abundance: .; d_gene: TRBD2; v_gene: TRBV6-1; CDR3aa: CASSEGAGVLTQYF; CDR3nt: TGTGCCAGCAGTGAAGGAGCGGGGGTCCTGACCCAGTACTTC
j_gene: TRBJ1-1; abundance: .; d_gene: .; v_gene: TRBV5-1; CDR3aa: CASSLGTANTEAFF; CDR3nt: TGCGCCAGCAGCTTGGGGACAGCGAACACTGAAGCTTTCTTT
j_gene: TRBJ1-6; abundance: .; d_gene: TRBD1; v_gene: TRBV5-1; CDR3aa: CASSLTTGGRSPLHF; CDR3nt: TGCGCCAGCAGCCTAACGACAGGGGGGAGGTCACCCCTCCACTTT
j_gene: TRBJ2-1; abundance: .; d_gene: TRBD2; v_gene: TRBV7-6; CDR3aa: CASSTPRARGNEQFF; CDR3nt: TGTGCCAGCAGCACACCTAGGGCGCGGGGGAATGAGCAGTTCTTC
j_gene: TRBJ2-5; abundance: .; d_gene: .; v_gene: TRBV9; CDR3aa: CASSQGVDETQYF; CDR3nt: TGTGCCAGCAGCCAGGGTGTGGACGAGACCCAGTACTTC
j_gene: TRBJ2-5; abundance: .; d_gene: .; v_gene: TRBV5-1; CDR3aa: CASSTQETQYF; CDR3nt: TGCGCCAGCAGCACTCAAGAGACCCAGTACTTC
j_gene: TRBJ2-3; abundance: .; d_gene: .; v_gene: TRBV18; CDR3aa: CASSPYTDTQYF; CDR3nt: TGTGCCAGCTCACCGTACACAGATACGCAGTATTTT
j_gene: TRBJ2-4; abundance: medium-sized; d_gene: .; v_gene: TRBV7-6; CDR3aa: CASRRRGEAKNIQYF; CDR3nt: TGTGCCAGCCGAAGGAGGGGAGAGGCCAAAAACATTCAGTACTTC
j_gene: TRBJ2-2; abundance: once; d_gene: TRBD1; v_gene: TRBV2; CDR3aa: CASTGTGLTGELFF; CDR3nt: TGTGCCAGCACTGGGACAGGGTTGACCGGGGAGCTGTTTTTT
j_gene: TRBJ2-1; abundance: .; d_gene: .; v_gene: TRBV7-2; CDR3aa: CASSLGGNGQQQFF; CDR3nt: TGTGCCAGCAGCTTAGGGGGGAACGGACAACAGCAGTTCTTC
j_gene: TRBJ1-2; abundance: .; d_gene: .; v_gene: TRBV7-2; CDR3aa: CASSPASNYGYTF; CDR3nt: TGTGCCAGCAGCCCCGCGTCTAACTATGGCTACACCTTC
j_gene: TRBJ2-3; abundance: few; d_gene: .; v_gene: TRBV9; CDR3aa: CASSVVPQGSTDTQYF; CDR3nt: TGTGCCAGCAGCGTAGTGCCACAGGGAAGCACAGATACGCAGTATTTT
j_gene: TRBJ1-5; abundance: .; d_gene: .; v_gene: TRBV2; CDR3aa: CASSVSRGSGQPQHF; CDR3nt: TGTGCCAGCAGTGTTTCACGGGGATCGGGACAGCCCCAGCATTTT
j_gene: TRBJ2-2; abundance: .; d_gene: .; v_gene: TRBV7-2; CDR3aa: CASSLGGQTGELFF; CDR3nt: TGTGCCAGCAGCTTAGGGGGTCAGACCGGGGAGCTGTTTTTT
j_gene: TRBJ2-7; abundance: .; d_gene: .; v_gene: TRBV20-1; CDR3aa: CSASNLRTWAYEQYF; CDR3nt: TGCAGTGCTAGTAACCTGCGGACGTGGGCATACGAGCAGTACTTC
j_gene: TRBJ2-7; abundance: .; d_gene: TRBD1; v_gene: TRBV6-5; CDR3aa: CASSPRQGSSYEQYF; CDR3nt: TGTGCCAGCAGCCCCCGACAGGGGTCTTCCTACGAGCAGTACTTC
j_gene: TRBJ2-7; abundance: few; d_gene: .; v_gene: TRBV28; CDR3aa: CASSLGGYEQYF; CDR3nt: TGTGCCAGCAGTTTGGGGGGATACGAGCAGTACTTC
j_gene: TRBJ2-6; abundance: .; d_gene: .; v_gene: TRBV5-1; CDR3aa: CASSLVGLSGSGANVLTF; CDR3nt: TGCGCCAGCAGCTTGGTCGGACTCTCGGGCTCTGGGGCCAACGTCCTGACTTTC
j_gene: TRBJ1-5; abundance: .; d_gene: .; v_gene: TRBV7-2; CDR3aa: CASSYTAKGPQHF; CDR3nt: TGTGCCAGCAGCTATACAGCGAAGGGGCCCCAGCATTTT
j_gene: TRBJ1-2; abundance: .; d_gene: .; v_gene: TRBV6-5; CDR3aa: CASRTPGQRSYGYTF; CDR3nt: TGTGCCAGCCGAACACCGGGGCAGCGATCCTATGGCTACACCTTC
j_gene: TRBJ2-1; abundance: .; d_gene: TRBD1; v_gene: TRBV30; CDR3aa: CAWSGDREWGGEQFF; CDR3nt: TGTGCCTGGAGTGGGGACAGGGAATGGGGGGGTGAGCAGTTCTTC
j_gene: TRBJ1-1; abundance: .; d_gene: .; v_gene: TRBV11-2; CDR3aa: CASSLQTNTEAFF; CDR3nt: TGTGCCAGCAGCTTGCAGACGAACACTGAAGCTTTCTTT
j_gene: TRBJ1-6; abundance: few; d_gene: .; v_gene: TRBV5-6; CDR3aa: CASSLVGAWDSPLHF; CDR3nt: TGTGCCAGCAGCTTGGTAGGGGCTTGGGATTCACCCCTCCACTTT
j_gene: TRBJ1-4; abundance: .; d_gene: .; v_gene: TRBV7-2; CDR3aa: CASSLRREDGKLFF; CDR3nt: TGTGCCAGCAGCTTACGTCGAGAGGACGGAAAACTGTTTTTT
j_gene: TRBJ1-5; abundance: .; d_gene: .; v_gene: TRBV7-2; CDR3aa: CASSSLGQVNQPQHF; CDR3nt: TGTGCCAGCAGCTCCTTGGGCCAGGTCAATCAGCCCCAGCATTTT
j_gene: TRBJ1-2; abundance: .; d_gene: TRBD1; v_gene: TRBV6-6; CDR3aa: CASTRTGLYGYTF; CDR3nt: TGTGCCAGCACCAGGACAGGGCTCTATGGCTACACCTTC